These T cell receptor beta chains were read from a single sample in a study of T cell responses to AZD1222 COVID-19 vaccine. The protocol was immunoSEQ multiplex PCR, while the TCRdb copy is restricted to in-frame clones and leaves out a portion. Found here are 140,000 to 150,000 clones, around 94% of them singletons; the top ten hold approximately 12%. This sample comprised peripheral blood, obtained after recovery from COVID-19. The origin of the receptors is an adult who had recovered from COVID-19. CDR3s include the opening cysteine and the closing phenylalanine or tryptophan. The D gene is left open where the match is weak. Clone size appears in some rows only: once, few, many, or a class for an expanded clone.

>.|TRBV9|.|TRBJ2-2
CASSEGRPDTGELFF
TGTGCCAGCAGCGAGGGACGTCCGGACACCGGGGAGCTGTTTTTT
>.|TRBV7-8|TRBD2|TRBJ2-1
CASSSISGRDGNEQFF
TGTGCCAGCAGCTCTATAAGCGGGAGGGACGGAAATGAGCAGTTCTTC
>.|TRBV18|.|TRBJ2-7
CASSPPDSYEQYF
TGTGCCAGCTCACCACCTGACAGCTACGAGCAGTACTTC
>.|TRBV28|.|TRBJ2-1
CASSLGNEQFF
TGTGCCAGCAGTCTAGGGAATGAGCAGTTCTTC
>.|TRBV6-1|TRBD2|TRBJ2-3
CASSDLAGGITDTQYF
TGTGCCAGCAGTGACTTGGCGGGAGGTATCACAGATACGCAGTATTTT
>once|TRBV11-3|.|TRBJ2-5
CASSLDPYSRKFETQYF
TGTGCCAGCAGCTTAGACCCTTACAGTAGGAAGTTCGAGACCCAGTACTTC
>.|TRBV6-2/TRBV6-3|.|TRBJ2-7
CASSYTVTGQYF
TGTGCCAGCAGTTACACCGTGACAGGACAGTACTTC
>.|TRBV7-3|.|TRBJ2-5
CASSLARDETQYF
TGTGCCAGCAGCTTAGCCAGGGATGAGACCCAGTACTTC
>.|TRBV4-1|TRBD2|TRBJ2-3
CASSPWTSGRADTQYF
TGCGCCAGCAGCCCCTGGACTAGCGGGAGAGCAGATACGCAGTATTTT
>.|TRBV5-1|TRBD1|TRBJ1-2
CASSLAGQGDGYTF
TGCGCCAGCAGCTTGGCGGGACAGGGGGATGGCTACACCTTC
>.|TRBV19|TRBD2|TRBJ2-3
CASSMGLARKTDTQYF
TGTGCCAGTAGTATGGGACTAGCGAGAAAAACAGATACGCAGTATTTT
>.|TRBV9|.|TRBJ2-1
CASSQSPNEQFF
TGTGCCAGCAGCCAATCCCCCAATGAGCAGTTCTTC
>once|TRBV18|TRBD2|TRBJ2-3
CASSPKGSGSPAYTQYF
TGTGCCAGCTCACCAAAGGGTAGCGGGAGTCCCGCATATACGCAGTATTTT
>.|TRBV12-3/TRBV12-4|.|TRBJ1-1
CASSSTHTEAFF
TGTGCCAGCAGTTCGACTCACACTGAAGCTTTCTTT
>.|TRBV6-5|.|TRBJ1-4
CASSGVPGEKLFF
TGTGCCAGCTCGGGGGTCCCTGGGGAAAAACTGTTTTTT
>.|TRBV15|.|TRBJ2-1
CATSRGGGIDEQFF
TGTGCCACCAGCAGAGGCGGGGGCATCGATGAGCAGTTCTTC
>.|TRBV7-9|TRBD1|TRBJ2-5
CASSYRDSVQETQYF
TGTGCCAGCAGCTACCGGGACAGCGTACAAGAGACCCAGTACTTC
>.|TRBV7-9|TRBD2|TRBJ2-7
CASSYTGTSAYEQYF
TGTGCCAGCAGTTACACCGGGACTAGCGCCTACGAGCAGTACTTC
>.|TRBV6-6|.|TRBJ2-7
CASSYGKTYEQYF
TGTGCCAGCAGTTACGGGAAGACCTACGAGCAGTACTTC
>.|TRBV27|.|TRBJ1-5
CASSESQGILPQHF
TGTGCCAGCAGTGAATCACAGGGAATCCTGCCCCAGCATTTT
>.|TRBV5-1|.|TRBJ1-2
CASSLEPGWGYTF
TGCGCCAGCAGCTTGGAACCGGGCTGGGGCTACACCTTC
>.|TRBV5-5|.|TRBJ1-2
CASSLATWGYTF
TGTGCCAGCAGCTTGGCCACCTGGGGCTACACCTTC
>few|TRBV19|.|TRBJ1-5
CASSMGRRPNQPQHF
TGTGCCAGTAGTATGGGGCGACGGCCGAATCAGCCCCAGCATTTT
>.|TRBV7-6|TRBD1|TRBJ2-4
CASSLASRGQQTKNIQYF
TGTGCCAGCAGCTTAGCCTCCAGGGGGCAACAGACCAAAAACATTCAGTACTTC
>.|TRBV6-1|.|TRBJ2-2
CASSELSGDDTGELFF
TGTGCCAGCAGTGAATTGTCGGGAGACGACACCGGGGAGCTGTTTTTT
>.|TRBV5-6|TRBD2|TRBJ2-1
CASSRGGAYNEQFF
TGTGCCAGCAGCCGGGGGGGAGCCTACAATGAGCAGTTCTTC
>.|TRBV5-1|.|TRBJ1-2
CASSLLDYGYTF
TGCGCCAGCAGCTTGTTAGACTATGGCTACACCTTC
>.|TRBV5-8|.|TRBJ1-3
CASSLVNSGNTIYF
TGTGCCAGCAGCTTGGTCAACTCTGGAAACACCATATATTTT
>.|TRBV29-1|.|TRBJ1-2
CSVEKNLRGYGYTF
TGCAGCGTTGAAAAGAACCTAAGGGGCTATGGCTACACCTTC
>.|TRBV21-1|.|TRBJ1-6
CASITNRISYNSPLHF
TGTGCCAGCATTACGAACCGGATCTCCTATAATTCACCCCTCCACTTT
>.|TRBV2|.|TRBJ1-2
CASTTGGRGYTF
TGTGCCAGCACCACTGGGGGGCGCGGCTACACCTTC
>.|TRBV2|TRBD1|TRBJ1-4
CASSPETGGAEKLFF
TGTGCCAGCAGCCCTGAGACAGGGGGCGCGGAAAAACTGTTTTTT